This T cell receptor beta chain is drawn from a study of human T cells and chemical hapten exposure. Time point given: patch test 2, 6 weeks after DPC sensitization. The treatment denotes: therapeutic diphenylcyclopropenone sensitization with weekly scalp DPC. There are many counts of this clonotype. Its cognate antigen is unknown. Study-wide findings and caveats: TCRs at high frequency, those above 1 in 1000, did not change with DPC sensitization.

The library tagged individual cDNA molecules with unique molecular identifiers. TCRdb re-derived calls from the RACE reads in MiXCR, one entry per CDR3 protein. The sample consists of about 100,000 distinct CDR3 sequences, approximately 10% of them appearing once. This sequence was found in a woman aged 40 to 55 with alopecia areata. Some clones in this sample may be carry-over from other donors' samples. This material consisted of whole blood, taken in connection with sensitization to the hapten diphenylcyclopropenone (DPC).

CDR3 protein: CASRLPGHSSYEQYF. CDR3 bases: TGTGCCAGCAGGCTGCCGGGACACAGCTCCTACGAGCAGTACTTC. V gene TRBV28 combines with J gene TRBJ2-7; TRBD1 might be the D (6 bases). The V and J ends lost 6 bases and 0 bases respectively, with 15 bases between them. The germline gives CDR1 MDHEN, CDR2 SYDVKM. CDR3 length equals 15 residues.